This note documents a single T cell receptor (beta chain) sequence. Its matching antigen is unknown. Repertoires were generated with immunoSEQ multiplex PCR, while TCRdb's copy carries only in-frame clones and drops some. This sample has tens of thousands of clones; less than 95% occur once, and the top ten carry about 9.3%. The source of the sample is a study of OX40 agonist ivuxolimab in advanced cancers. Study context: Each dose-escalation patient presented with hepatocellular carcinoma, melanoma, renal cell or head and neck cancer. General study points: What antigens the expanded peripheral T cells recognized was never established.

Sampled blood was obtained at baseline, cycle 4 day 1, and cycle 7 day 1. Per germline, CDR1 MDHEN and CDR2 SYDVKM. Germline trimming cut 4 bases from V and 9 bases from J; bases unmatched to any gene: 5. The length of the CDR3 is 15 residues. This material consisted of CD4+ or CD8+ T cells sorted from blood, taken in a trial of the OX40 agonist ivuxolimab. This chain connects TRBV28 to TRBJ2-1; TRBD2 agrees at 14 bases. The TCR was taken from an adult with an advanced solid tumor such as melanoma, head and neck, liver or kidney cancer. The CDR3 loop is CASSSLGLAGGEQFF. CDR3 DNA sequence: TGTGCCAGCAGTTCGCTAGGACTAGCGGGGGGTGAGCAGTTCTTC.